Below are 32 T cell receptor beta chains sequenced from a single sample in a study of metastatic and nonmetastatic thyroid tumors. None of the patients had undergone any treatment ahead of thyroid surgery. TCRdb re-called clones via MiXCR from the PCR reads. The table lists roughly 30,000 clones, 25% to 30% of them singletons. The specimen sequenced was blood. The receptors originated from a female donor with papillary thyroid cancer or a benign thyroid nodule (not recorded which). Some clones in this sample may be carry-over from other donors' samples.

CDR3 sequence (DNA): TGTGCCAGCAGTTACAGGGGTGAAGGGAACACCATATATTTT. Translated: CASSYRGEGNTIYF. V gene TRBV6-2 or TRBV6-3 combines with J gene TRBJ1-3, with TRBD1 as a possible D gene (5 bases). V shed 2 bases and J shed 7 bases, with 12 bases lying between them. This CDR3 region has 14 residues. The germline CDR1 and CDR2 sequences are MNHEY and SVGEGT.

This sequence joins TRBV5-1 and TRBJ1-1; a possible D gene is TRBD1 (6 bases). The CDR3 loop spans 16 amino acids. V dropped 4 bases and J dropped 3 bases, with 19 bases sitting between them. Per germline, CDR1 SGHRS and CDR2 YFSETQ. The CDR3 protein is CASSGRQVNGYTEAFF. The CDR3 DNA is TGCGCCAGCAGCGGCCGACAGGTTAATGGTTACACTGAAGCTTTCTTT.

The chain recombines TRBV20-1 with TRBJ2-7, with D possibly TRBD1 on 6 matching bases. Per the germline V gene, CDR1 is DFQATT and CDR2 is SNEGSKA (reference sequence). The CDR3 spans 13 residues. V lost 5 bases, J lost 1 base, and 12 bases lay in between. The CDR3 sequence is CSAQDRDSYEQYF. The DNA for the CDR3 is TGCAGTGCTCAGGACAGAGATTCCTACGAGCAGTACTTC.

This clone was observed many times. CDR3 DNA sequence: TGTGCCAGCAGCCAAGTTGACCGAGACAAGCCTACCATATATTTT. The encoded protein is CASSQVDRDKPTIYF. The chain carries TRBV4-2 and TRBJ1-3; D call uncertain. The CDR3 sequence is 15 residues long. V gave up 1 base and J gave up 10 bases, with 17 bases separating them. Germline V gene data show CDR1 as LGHNA and CDR2 as YNFKEQ.

This clone occurred a few times. J is TRBJ1-2 and V is TRBV28, with a tentative D call TRBD1 (5 bases). V was clipped by 7 bases and J by 3 bases, with 15 bases between them. Germline V lookup: CDR1 MDHEN, CDR2 SYDVKM. The CDR3 is 14 residues long. The CDR3 DNA follows: TGTGCCAGCACCCCGCCTGGGGGGGACTATGGCTACACCTTC. Translated, it gives CASTPPGGDYGYTF.

J is TRBJ2-1 and V is TRBV6-1; TRBD2 aligns across 8 bases. The V gene end was trimmed by 7 bases and the J gene end by 5 bases; junction bases not matched to a gene: 4. The CDR3 sequence is 13 residues long. Germline V gene sequence: CDR1 MNHNS, CDR2 SASEGT. As DNA, the CDR3 is TGTGCCAGCAAGACGGGAGGGGACAATGAGCAGTTCTTC. Protein sequence: CASKTGGDNEQFF.

Only a few counts were recorded for this clone. This sequence joins TRBV28 and TRBJ2-7; tentatively, D is TRBD2 (7 bases). Germline loops: CDR1 MDHEN, CDR2 SYDVKM. V was trimmed by 3 bases and J by 2 bases, leaving 17 bases between them. This CDR3 region has 16 residues. DNA of the CDR3: TGTGCCAGCAGTTTGGGGGGGGCCCTCGGGACCTACGAGCAGTACTTC. This gives the protein CASSLGGALGTYEQYF.

This clone was counted many times. J is TRBJ2-3 and V is TRBV18; D is possibly TRBD2 (5 bases). The CDR3 totals 16 residues. Germline V gene lookup returns CDR1 KGHSH and CDR2 LQKENI. V lost 6 bases and J 5 bases, leaving 21 bases between the germline ends. CDR3 region: CASSSELGSGGDTQYF. CDR3 coding DNA: TGTGCCAGCTCCTCCGAGCTTGGGAGCGGTGGAGATACGCAGTATTTT.

This chain links TRBV6-1 with TRBJ2-7; 7 bases are shared with TRBD1. This CDR3 comprises 13 residues. After removal of 6 bases from V and 2 bases from J, the junction contained 4 bases not matched to a gene. Germline CDR1 MNHNS, CDR2 SASEGT. The CDR3: CASRGTAPYEQYF. The CDR3 coding sequence is TGTGCCAGCAGGGGGACAGCTCCCTACGAGCAGTACTTC.

Ten or more counts support this clone. Additional DNA sequences in this sample encode the identical CDR3. The V call is TRBV28, the J call TRBJ2-2, with D unresolved. CDR3 size: 15 residues. Per germline, CDR1 MDHEN and CDR2 SYDVKM. With 2 bases removed from V and 1 base from J, the gap between germline ends came to 8 bases. This CDR3 reads CASSLPEKNTGELFF. As DNA, the CDR3 is TGTGCCAGCAGTTTACCAGAAAAGAACACCGGGGAGCTGTTTTTT.

The chain has TRBV12-3 or TRBV12-4 and TRBJ1-2; unclear D gene. The CDR3 contains 15 residues. With 6 bases removed from V and 1 base from J, the gap between germline ends came to 15 bases. DNA for the CDR3: TGTGCCAGCAGGATACCAGGAGCCCTTAACTATGGCTACACCTTC. It specifies CASRIPGALNYGYTF.

This clone was seen a single time. The DNA of the CDR3 is TGTGCCAGCAGATTGGTCCCAACGGACACTGAAGCTTTCTTT. Its translation is CASRLVPTDTEAFF. The rearrangement uses TRBV7-9 and TRBJ1-1; D not certain. V lost 6 bases to trimming and J lost 3 bases, with 14 bases between them. The CDR3 contains 14 residues. Germline V lookup: CDR1 SEHNR, CDR2 FQNEAQ (reference sequence).

V is TRBV6-1 and J is TRBJ1-1; no clear D. Trimming stripped 4 bases from V and 1 base from J, with 4 bases between. Looked up from germline, CDR1 is MNHNS and CDR2 is SASEGT. The CDR3 is 12 amino acids. The CDR3 DNA sequence: TGTGCCAGCAGTGGACAGAACACTGAAGCTTTCTTT. Amino acids: CASSGQNTEAFF.

This clone was found once. The chain is built from TRBV5-4 and TRBJ2-1, with a weak D call TRBD1 (5 bases). Between the trimmed V and J ends, which lost 0 bases and 8 bases, there was a span of 6 bases. This CDR3 has 12 amino acids. The germline gives CDR1 SGHNT, CDR2 YYREEE (reference sequence). The CDR3, as DNA: TGTGCCAGCAGCTTGGAACAGGATGAGCAGTTCTTC. Its translation is CASSLEQDEQFF.

J is TRBJ2-1 and V is TRBV20-1; D remains ambiguous. V was shortened by 6 bases and J by 5 bases, with 14 bases between the two germline ends. The CDR3 length is 13 residues. Germline-derived CDR1 and CDR2 are DFQATT and SNEGSKA (reference sequence). The CDR3 DNA follows: TGCAGTGCAATGCCCCAGCTAGACAATGAGCAGTTCTTC. Amino acids: CSAMPQLDNEQFF.

This clone was observed at least ten times. This chain links TRBV19 with TRBJ1-5; a weak D match, TRBD1 (5 bases). CDR1 and CDR2 from the germline V gene are LNHDA and SQIVND (reference sequence). Trimming shortened V by 7 bases and J by 6 bases, and 19 bases separated the two germline ends. The CDR3 consists of 15 residues. The CDR3 DNA reads TGTGCCAGTACTCTTACGGGGGATTCAGGTCAGCCCCAGCATTTT. This translates into CASTLTGDSGQPQHF.

This clone was observed a few times. J is TRBJ1-5 and V is TRBV6-1; perhaps TRBD1 as D (5 bases). Trimming cost V 8 bases and J 1 base, with 18 bases left between them. The CDR3 extends over 16 amino acids. Germline CDR1 MNHNS, CDR2 SASEGT. Here the CDR3 reads CASLGTGGGSNQPQHF. The CDR3, as DNA: TGTGCCAGCCTGGGGACGGGGGGAGGAAGCAATCAGCCCCAGCATTTT.

This clone occurred many times. The chain joins TRBV9 to TRBJ2-5; possible D gene TRBD2, 5 bases. Germline V gene data show CDR1 as SGDLS and CDR2 as YYNGEE. The CDR3 covers 16 residues. With 0 bases removed from V and 2 bases from J, the gap between germline ends came to 14 bases. In nucleotides, the CDR3 is TGTGCCAGCAGCGTAGCCACCAGCGGATTTCAAGAGACCCAGTACTTC. Its protein product is CASSVATSGFQETQYF.

This clone was recorded many times. This rearrangement joins TRBV3-1 to TRBJ2-6; TRBD1 is a possible D gene (6 bases). Germline values: CDR1 LGHDT, CDR2 YNNKEL (reference sequence). V was pared by 2 bases and J by 1 base, with 12 bases between. The CDR3 contains 17 residues. Here the CDR3 DNA reads TGTGCCAGCAGCCAATACAGGGTGAGGTCTGGGGCCAACGTCCTGACTTTC. Translation gives CASSQYRVRSGANVLTF.

Turning to this clone: Relative to the germline gene, one junction end is altered; a read error may explain this. V is TRBV6-2 or TRBV6-3 and J is TRBJ2-7; TRBD1 might be the D (5 bases). CDR3 length equals 14 residues. CDR1 and CDR2 (germline): MNHEY, SVGEGT. The CDR3 spells CAIRAGLVPYEPYF. The CDR3 bases are TGTGCCATCAGGGCCGGGCTAGTCCCCTACGAGCCGTACTTC.

This clone was picked up many times. V gene TRBV20-1 combines with J gene TRBJ2-3, with 8 bases matching TRBD2. This CDR3 has 16 residues. The germline V gene has CDR1 DFQATT and CDR2 SNEGSKA (reference sequence). The V and J ends lost 3 bases and 1 base, in that order; junction bases with no gene match: 9. As DNA, the CDR3 is TGCAGTGCTAGTCCCGGACTAGCAGAGCGCACAGATACGCAGTATTTT. Translated: CSASPGLAERTDTQYF.

This clone was counted a few times. The V and J genes are TRBV6-2 or TRBV6-3 and TRBJ1-4; D possibly corresponds to TRBD1 (6 bases). V was cut by 5 bases and J by 7 bases, with 17 bases left in between. This CDR3 spans 15 amino acids. The V gene's germline CDR1 is MNHEY and CDR2 SVGEGT. In nucleotides, the CDR3 is TGTGCCAGCAGTAACCGACAGGCCCGGGGTGAAAAACTGTTTTTT. It yields the protein CASSNRQARGEKLFF.

This clone was counted many times. CDR3 protein: CASSQGTSGELFF. In DNA form, the CDR3 reads TGTGCCAGTAGTCAGGGAACGTCCGGGGAGCTGTTTTTT. The V and J genes are TRBV19 and TRBJ2-2; maybe TRBD1 (5 bases). CDR3 length: 13 amino acids. Germline lookup yields CDR1 LNHDA and CDR2 SQIVND (reference sequence). V was clipped by 5 bases and J by 6 bases, with 10 bases between them.

This chain joins TRBV10-1 and TRBJ1-3; D is uncertain. The V gene's germline CDR1 is WNHNN and CDR2 SYGVQD (reference sequence). CDR3 size: 14 residues. The germline V and J ends were trimmed by 4 bases and 0 bases, with 7 bases remaining between them. CDR3 sequence: CASSGTRSGNTIYF. CDR3 bases: TGCGCCAGCAGTGGTACCCGCTCTGGAAACACCATATATTTT.

The sample holds many counts of this clone. The chain is built from TRBV6-2 or TRBV6-3 and TRBJ2-1, with unresolved D. The CDR3 totals 12 residues. V was shortened by 5 bases and J by 9 bases, with 11 bases between the two germline ends. Per germline, CDR1 MNHEY and CDR2 SVGEGT. The CDR3 sequence is CASSHPGGEQFF. The CDR3 DNA reads TGTGCCAGCAGTCACCCCGGCGGTGAGCAGTTCTTC.

The rearrangement joins TRBV20-1 to TRBJ2-5; D possibly corresponds to TRBD2 (6 bases). V lost 0 bases and J 1 base, leaving 12 bases between the germline ends. Germline V gene sequence: CDR1 DFQATT, CDR2 SNEGSKA (reference sequence). This CDR3 is 15 amino acids long. As DNA, the CDR3 is TGCAGTGCTAGAGATTCAAGGGGACTCCAAGAGACCCAGTACTTC. It encodes CSARDSRGLQETQYF.

V is TRBV4-3 and J is TRBJ2-7; D is possibly TRBD1 (6 bases). CDR1 is LGHNA, CDR2 YSLEER, per germline. V lost 0 bases, J lost 7 bases, and 7 bases lay in between. The CDR3 extends over 12 amino acids. The CDR3 reads CASSQDQGEQYF. In nucleotides, the CDR3 is TGCGCCAGCAGCCAAGATCAGGGGGAGCAGTACTTC.

This clone was picked up a small number of times. The rearrangement links TRBV2 to TRBJ2-1; 8 bases are a match to TRBD1. Trimming removed 9 bases from V and 5 bases from J; junction bases left unmatched: 6. Germline-derived CDR1 and CDR2 are SNHLY and FYNNEI. CDR3 size: 13 residues. The CDR3 here is CASQGAGHNEQFF. The CDR3 DNA reads TGTGCCAGTCAGGGGGCGGGCCACAATGAGCAGTTCTTC.

This clone has more than one count but fewer than ten. The chain combines TRBV19 with TRBJ1-2; 8 positions agree with TRBD1. Germline V gives CDR1 LNHDA, CDR2 SQIVND (reference sequence). The CDR3 covers 14 residues. The J segment lost 4 bases and the V segment lost 3 bases, leaving 4 bases of the junction unmatched. In DNA form, the CDR3 reads TGTGCCAGTAGTATGGGGGACAGGAGCTATGGCTACACCTTC. Protein sequence: CASSMGDRSYGYTF. The whole variable domain, filled in from reference TRBV19 and TRBJ1-2, reads DGGITQSPKYLFRKEGQNVTLSCEQNLNHDAMYWYRQDPGQGLRLIYYSQIVNDFQKGDIAEGYSVSREKKESFPLTVTSAQKNPTAFYLCASSMGDRSYGYTFGSGTRLTVV.

The V call is TRBV7-2, the J call TRBJ2-5; 7 nucleotides line up with TRBD2. Unmatched junction bases numbered 5, after V lost 0 bases and J lost 7 bases. This CDR3 comprises 14 residues. Germline lookup yields CDR1 SGHTA and CDR2 FQGNSA. CDR3 protein: CASSLAAGEGTQYF. The CDR3 DNA sequence: TGTGCCAGCAGCTTAGCGGCCGGGGAGGGGACCCAGTACTTC.

This clone was picked up many times. The V and J genes are TRBV5-1 and TRBJ2-2; weak D call: TRBD1 (5 bases). In germline, CDR1 is SGHRS, CDR2 YFSETQ. This CDR3 region has 15 residues. V lost 0 bases and J lost 0, with 6 bases in between. CDR3 region: CASSLGQTNTGELFF. In nucleotides, the CDR3 is TGCGCCAGCAGCTTGGGACAGACGAACACCGGGGAGCTGTTTTTT.

The chain is built from TRBV4-1 and TRBJ1-3; TRBD1 matches 10 bases. The CDR3 spans 17 residues. The ends lost 1 base at V and 3 bases at J; junction bases unmatched: 6. The germline gives CDR1 MGHRA, CDR2 YSYEKL. This chain's CDR3 is CASSQAATGGVGNTIYF. In nucleotides, the CDR3 is TGCGCCAGCAGCCAAGCCGCGACAGGGGGCGTTGGAAACACCATATATTTT.